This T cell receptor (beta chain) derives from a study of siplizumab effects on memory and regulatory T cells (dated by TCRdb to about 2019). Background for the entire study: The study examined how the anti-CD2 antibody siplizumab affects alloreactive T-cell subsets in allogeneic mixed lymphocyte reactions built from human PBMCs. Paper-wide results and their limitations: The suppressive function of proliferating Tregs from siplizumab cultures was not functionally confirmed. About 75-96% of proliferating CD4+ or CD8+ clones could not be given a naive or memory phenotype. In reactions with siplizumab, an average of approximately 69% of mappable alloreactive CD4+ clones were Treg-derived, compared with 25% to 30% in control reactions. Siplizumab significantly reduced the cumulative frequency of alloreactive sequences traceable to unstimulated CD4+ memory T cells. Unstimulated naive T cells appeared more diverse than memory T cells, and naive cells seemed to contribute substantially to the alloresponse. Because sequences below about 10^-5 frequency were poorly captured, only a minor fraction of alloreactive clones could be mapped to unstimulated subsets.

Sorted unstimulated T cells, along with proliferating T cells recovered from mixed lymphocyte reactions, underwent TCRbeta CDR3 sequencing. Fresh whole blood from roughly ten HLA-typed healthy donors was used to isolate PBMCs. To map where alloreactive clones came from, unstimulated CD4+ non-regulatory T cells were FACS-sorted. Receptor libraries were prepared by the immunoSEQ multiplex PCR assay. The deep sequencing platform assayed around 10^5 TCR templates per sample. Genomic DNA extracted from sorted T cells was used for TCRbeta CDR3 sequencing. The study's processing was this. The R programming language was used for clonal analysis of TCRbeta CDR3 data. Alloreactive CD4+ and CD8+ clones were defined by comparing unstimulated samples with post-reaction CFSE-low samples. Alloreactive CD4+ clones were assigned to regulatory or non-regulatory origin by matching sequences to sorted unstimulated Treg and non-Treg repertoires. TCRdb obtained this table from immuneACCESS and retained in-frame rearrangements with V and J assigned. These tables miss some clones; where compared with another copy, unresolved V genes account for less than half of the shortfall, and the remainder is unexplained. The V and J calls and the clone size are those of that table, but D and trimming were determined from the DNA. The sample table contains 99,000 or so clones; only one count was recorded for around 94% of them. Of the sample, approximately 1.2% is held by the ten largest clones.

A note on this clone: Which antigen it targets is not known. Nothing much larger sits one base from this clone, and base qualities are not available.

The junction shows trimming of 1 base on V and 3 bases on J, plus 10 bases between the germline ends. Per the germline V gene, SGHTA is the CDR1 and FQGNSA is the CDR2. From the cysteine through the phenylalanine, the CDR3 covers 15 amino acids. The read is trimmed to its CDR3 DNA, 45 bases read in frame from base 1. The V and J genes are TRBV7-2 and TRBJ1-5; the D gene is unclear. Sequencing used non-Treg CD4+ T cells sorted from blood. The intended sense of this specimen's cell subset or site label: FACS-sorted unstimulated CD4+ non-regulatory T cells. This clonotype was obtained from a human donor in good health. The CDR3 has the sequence CASSLGSQTNQPQHF. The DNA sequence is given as TGTGCCAGCAGCTTAGGGTCGCAGACCAATCAGCCCCAGCATTTT. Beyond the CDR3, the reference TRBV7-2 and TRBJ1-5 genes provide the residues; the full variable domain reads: GAGVSQSPSNKVTEKGKDVELRCDPISGHTALYWYRQSLGQGLEFLIYFQGNSAPDKSGLPSDRFSAERTGGSVSTLTIQRTQQEDSAVYLCASSLGSQTNQPQHFGDGTRLSIL.